These 18 T cell receptor beta chains originate from one sample sequenced in a study of T cells in Graves' hyperthyroidism and ophthalmopathy. TCR beta CDR3 sequences were amplified from RNA transcripts. Initially, a first-round RT-PCR of the TCR CDR3 employed the HTBI primer set. TCRdb recomputed calls from the multiplex PCR reads with MiXCR, one row per CDR3 protein. This table has roughly 700,000 distinct CDR3 sequences, over 35% appearing once. Sequenced sample: blood. These receptors were obtained from a woman in her thirties or forties with Graves' hyperthyroidism.

The rearrangement links TRBV20-1 to TRBJ1-5; 8 bases line up with TRBD1. The germline CDR1 and CDR2 sequences are DFQATT and SNEGSKA (reference sequence). The CDR3 is made up of 14 amino acids. The CDR3 sequence is CSTLDRVGSQPQHF. The CDR3, as DNA: TGCAGCACCTTGGACAGGGTAGGAAGTCAGCCCCAGCATTTT.

This clonotype was seen ten or more times. This chain links TRBV10-3 with TRBJ1-2; D is unclear. The CDR3 loop spans 13 amino acids. Per the germline V gene, CDR1 is ENHRY and CDR2 is SYGVKD. Deletions cut 7 bases from V and 2 bases from J, with 11 bases between. The CDR3 coding sequence is TGTGCCATCACGGGCAGGCAGAACTATGGCTACACCTTC. Amino acids: CAITGRQNYGYTF.

This clonotype occurred a few times. This chain joins TRBV2 and TRBJ2-5; possible D gene TRBD2, 6 bases. The CDR3 spans 13 residues. The germline V gene encodes CDR1 SNHLY and CDR2 FYNNEI. V gave up 5 bases and J gave up 2 bases, with 9 bases separating them. The CDR3 protein is CASSTGRQETQYF. The CDR3 region has the DNA TGTGCCAGCAGTACCGGGAGACAAGAGACCCAGTACTTC.

This clonotype was seen only a few times. This chain uses TRBV12-3 or TRBV12-4 with TRBJ1-6; no clear D. There are 13 residues in the CDR3. Trimming left V 7 bases short and J 5 bases short, with 9 bases between. The CDR3 sequence is CASTGHDNSPLHF. As DNA, the CDR3 is TGTGCCAGCACTGGGCACGATAATTCACCCCTCCACTTT.

This clonotype was seen a few times. V usage is TRBV7-2 and J usage is TRBJ2-7, with TRBD1 matching 12 bases. Germline V gives CDR1 SGHTA, CDR2 FQGNSA. The CDR3 has 16 amino acids. The trim removed 1 base at V and 6 bases at J, leaving 7 bases unmatched. The CDR3 sequence is CASSLGPRGQGAEQYF. As DNA, the CDR3 is TGTGCCAGCAGCTTAGGCCCCCGGGGACAGGGGGCCGAGCAGTACTTC.

CDR3 DNA sequence: TGCGCCAGCAGCCGGGACGGGACCGGGACAGGGAGGACTGAAGCTTTCTTT. It encodes CASSRDGTGTGRTEAFF. The rearrangement joins TRBV4-3 to TRBJ1-1, with 9 positions matching TRBD1. The CDR3 length is 17 residues. In germline, CDR1 is LGHNA, CDR2 YSLEER. The V gene end was trimmed by 4 bases and the J gene end by 5 bases; junction bases not matched to a gene: 14.

The chain has TRBV29-1 and TRBJ2-7; 7 positions agree with TRBD1. Unmatched junction bases numbered 8, after V lost 0 bases and J lost 3 bases. The germline V gene has CDR1 SQVTM and CDR2 ANQGSEA. The CDR3 totals 15 residues. The CDR3 sequence: CSVEEAGTVNYEQYF. The DNA of the CDR3 is TGCAGCGTTGAAGAAGCCGGGACAGTTAACTACGAGCAGTACTTC.

This clonotype was seen more than once but under ten times. The DNA for the CDR3 is TGTGCCAGCCGTCTCAGGACAGGGTTAGGAGAGACCCAGTACTTC. Amino acid sequence: CASRLRTGLGETQYF. V gene TRBV2 combines with J gene TRBJ2-5; TRBD1 aligns across 8 bases. Germline V gene data show CDR1 as SNHLY and CDR2 as FYNNEI. This CDR3 contains 15 residues. Germline trimming cut 8 bases from V and 4 bases from J; bases unmatched to any gene: 12.

The J gene is TRBJ2-5, the V gene TRBV10-3, with 7 bases identical to TRBD1. The J call may be incorrect, as the DNA end agrees better with TRBJ2-1. The CDR3 totals 14 residues. Germline V CDR1 and CDR2: ENHRY, SYGVKD. Here the CDR3 reads CAISEKGARNEQFF. The CDR3 bases are TGTGCCATCAGTGAGAAGGGGGCGCGAAATGAGCAGTTCTTC.

This clonotype appeared many times. This chain joins TRBV10-1 and TRBJ1-1, with D possibly matching TRBD1 (5 bases). The CDR3 extends over 14 amino acids. V lost 4 bases, J lost 6 bases, and 15 bases lay in between. Per the germline V gene, CDR1 is WNHNN and CDR2 is SYGVQD (reference sequence). The CDR3 region has the DNA TGCGCCAGCAGTGGGACGGGGGATGGGGCTGAAGCTTTCTTT. Residues: CASSGTGDGAEAFF.

This clonotype was detected once. At one boundary the junction diverges from the germline segment, which might be a read error. V and J are TRBV10-2 and TRBJ1-1; D gene ambiguous. Germline V gives CDR1 WSHSY, CDR2 SAAADI. This CDR3 is built from 16 residues. The CDR3 here is CASSYSSGPVNTEAFF. CDR3 sequence (DNA): TGTGCCAGCAGTTACTCCTCCGGGCCAGTGAACACTGAAGCTTTCTTT.

This chain joins TRBV12-3 or TRBV12-4 and TRBJ2-2; 8 bases map to TRBD2. After removal of 5 bases from V and 7 bases from J, the junction contained 9 bases not matched to a gene. The CDR3 spans 15 residues. CDR3 protein: CASSPFFGGDGELFF. CDR3 DNA sequence: TGTGCCAGCAGTCCCTTCTTCGGGGGGGACGGGGAGCTGTTTTTT.

With regard to this clonotype: A read error may account for a junction end that differs from germline. The V gene is TRBV19, the J gene TRBJ2-6, with 9 bases identical to TRBD1. CDR3 length: 12 residues. Germline CDR1 LNHDA, CDR2 SQIVND (reference sequence). The CDR3 here is CASIGQGWAVAF. For the CDR3, the DNA is TGTGCCAGTATCGGACAGGGGTGGGCTGTAGCTTTC.

This clonotype was recorded a few times. The V and J genes are TRBV7-2 and TRBJ1-6; tentatively, D is TRBD1 (6 bases). This CDR3 region has 16 residues. V was trimmed by 5 bases and J by 10 bases, leaving 21 bases between them. Germline assignment: CDR1 SGHTA and CDR2 FQGNSA. CDR3 in DNA: TGTGCCAGCAGCCAGAACCTGGTTGGGGGCCTCTCACCCCTCCACTTT. Its protein is CASSQNLVGGLSPLHF.

This chain uses TRBV4-3 with TRBJ2-5; 7 positions agree with TRBD2. The V gene's germline CDR1 is LGHNA and CDR2 YSLEER. With V trimmed by 3 bases and J by 3 bases, 16 bases remained unmatched. The CDR3 is made up of 18 amino acids. For the CDR3, the DNA is TGCGCCAGCAGCCATGGGAGGGCCACTGGGGTCGGAAAAGAGACCCAGTACTTC. Translation gives CASSHGRATGVGKETQYF.

This clonotype was recorded many times. The gene calls are TRBV20-1 and TRBJ1-1; no reliable D call. The germline V and J ends were trimmed by 0 bases and 0 bases, with 8 bases remaining between them. In germline, CDR1 is DFQATT, CDR2 SNEGSKA (reference sequence). The CDR3 has 14 amino acids. CDR3: CSARDRAVNTEAFF. The CDR3 DNA follows: TGCAGTGCTAGAGATAGGGCGGTGAACACTGAAGCTTTCTTT.

This clonotype was found a few times. V gene TRBV5-1 combines with J gene TRBJ2-7, with D perhaps TRBD1 (5 bases). This CDR3 has 16 amino acids. CDR1 SGHRS and CDR2 YFSETQ come from the germline V gene. V dropped 0 bases and J dropped 1 base, with 14 bases sitting between them. The CDR3 DNA reads TGCGCCAGCAGCTTGGGCCTCGGGCAGGGTTCCTACGAGCAGTACTTC. It is translated as CASSLGLGQGSYEQYF.

Turning to this clonotype: This may arise from a read error, as a much more abundant clone is one base away. J is TRBJ1-4 and V is TRBV7-9; possible D gene TRBD1, 6 bases. The CDR3 has 15 residues. Germline V gene sequence: CDR1 SEHNR, CDR2 FQNEAQ (reference sequence). The CDR3 DNA is TGTGCCGGCAGCGGAATGGGGGGGCGTAATGAAAAACTGTTTTTT. Protein product: CAGSGMGGRNEKLFF.